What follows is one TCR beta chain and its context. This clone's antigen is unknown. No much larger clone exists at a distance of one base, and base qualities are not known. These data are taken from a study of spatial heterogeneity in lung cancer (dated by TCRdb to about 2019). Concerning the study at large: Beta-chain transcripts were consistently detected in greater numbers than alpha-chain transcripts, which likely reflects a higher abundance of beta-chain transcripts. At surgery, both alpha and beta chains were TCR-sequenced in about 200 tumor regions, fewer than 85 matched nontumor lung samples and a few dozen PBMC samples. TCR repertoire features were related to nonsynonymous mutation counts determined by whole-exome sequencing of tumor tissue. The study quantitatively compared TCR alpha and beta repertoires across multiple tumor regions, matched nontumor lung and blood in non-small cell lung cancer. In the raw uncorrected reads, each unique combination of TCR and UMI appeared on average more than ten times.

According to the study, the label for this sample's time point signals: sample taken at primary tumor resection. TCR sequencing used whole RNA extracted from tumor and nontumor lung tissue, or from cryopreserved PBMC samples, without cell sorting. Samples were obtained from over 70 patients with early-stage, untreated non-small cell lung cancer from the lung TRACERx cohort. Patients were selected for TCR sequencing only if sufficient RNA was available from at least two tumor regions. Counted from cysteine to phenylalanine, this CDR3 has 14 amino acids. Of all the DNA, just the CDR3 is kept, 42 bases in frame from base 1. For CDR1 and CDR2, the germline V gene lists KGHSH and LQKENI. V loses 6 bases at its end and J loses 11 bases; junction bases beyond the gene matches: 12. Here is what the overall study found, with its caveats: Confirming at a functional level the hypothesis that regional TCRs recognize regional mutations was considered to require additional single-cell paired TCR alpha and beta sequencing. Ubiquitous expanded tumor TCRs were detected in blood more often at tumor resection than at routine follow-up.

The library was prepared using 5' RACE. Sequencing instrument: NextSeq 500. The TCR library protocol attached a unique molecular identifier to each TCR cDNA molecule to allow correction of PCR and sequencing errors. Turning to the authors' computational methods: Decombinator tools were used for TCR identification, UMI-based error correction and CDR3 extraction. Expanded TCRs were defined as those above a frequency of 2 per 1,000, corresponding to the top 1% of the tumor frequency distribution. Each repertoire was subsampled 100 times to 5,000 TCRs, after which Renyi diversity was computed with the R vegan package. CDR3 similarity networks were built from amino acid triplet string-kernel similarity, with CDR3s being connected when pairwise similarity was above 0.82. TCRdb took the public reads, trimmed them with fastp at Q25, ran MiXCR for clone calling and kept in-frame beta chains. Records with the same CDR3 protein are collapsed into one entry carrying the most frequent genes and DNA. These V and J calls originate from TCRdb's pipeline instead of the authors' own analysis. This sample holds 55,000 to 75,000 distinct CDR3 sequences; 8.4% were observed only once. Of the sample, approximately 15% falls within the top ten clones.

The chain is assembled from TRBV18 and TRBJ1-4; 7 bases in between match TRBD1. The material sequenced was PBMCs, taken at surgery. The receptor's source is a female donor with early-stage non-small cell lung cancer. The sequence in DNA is TGTGCCAGCTCCCCGGACAGGATATTTGAGAAACTGTTTTTT. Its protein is CASSPDRIFEKLFF.